This T cell receptor (beta chain) comes out of a study of cytomegalovirus exposure and HLA in healthy donors. The study, taken as a whole, reports: There were some V segments, including TRBV6-2 and TRBV6-3, excluded as indistinguishable.

The PCR used 60 Vbeta and 13 Jbeta primers. Sequenced by immunoSEQ multiplex PCR; TCRdb stores in-frame clones only, minus some. This sample has 170,000 or so clones, with 77% found just once. Worth noting for this clone: What it recognizes is unknown.

Trimming at V came to 5 bases and at J to 1 base, leaving 6 bases not matched to a gene. There are 16 residues in the CDR3. Germline V gives CDR1 SGHVS, CDR2 FNYEAQ. Sequenced material: PBMCs. This sequence was found in a woman in her twenties or thirties in good health and CMV-seropositive. The rearrangement joins TRBV7-6 to TRBJ2-2; TRBD2 aligns across 8 bases. The CDR3 loop is CASSPPSGWNTGELFF. As DNA, the CDR3 is TGTGCCAGCAGCCCGCCTAGCGGGTGGAACACCGGGGAGCTGTTTTTT.